These 14 T cell receptor beta chains came from one sample sequenced in a study of long-term antiretroviral therapy in people with HIV. The libraries were made with immunoSEQ v3.0 at survey level. Libraries were prepared by immunoSEQ multiplex PCR; TCRdb keeps only in-frame clonotypes and omits some of them. Here the sample spans approximately 20,000 clones, roughly four fifths being singletons. This sample comprised unsorted PBMCs, obtained 2.2 years after starting antiretroviral therapy. These TCRs come from a man aged 50-60 years with HIV.

The rearrangement joins TRBV28 to TRBJ2-3; D remains ambiguous. Germline CDR1 MDHEN, CDR2 SYDVKM. The ends were cut back, 11 bases at V and 6 bases at J, with 12 bases in the middle. There are 11 residues in the CDR3. For the CDR3, the DNA is TGTGCCGCCGCTTTCGGGGATACGCAGTATTTT. It specifies CAAAFGDTQYF.

The genes are TRBV2 and TRBJ2-5, with D perhaps matching TRBD1 (6 bases). V was trimmed by 4 bases and J by 6 bases, leaving 12 bases between them. This CDR3 is 13 amino acids long. Germline CDR1 and CDR2: SNHLY and FYNNEI. CDR3 amino acids: CASSGGTTQTQYF. The DNA for the CDR3 is TGTGCCAGCAGTGGGGGGACAACGCAGACCCAGTACTTC.

This chain joins TRBV11-3 and TRBJ1-1, with a possible D match to TRBD1 (6 bases). Trimming cost V 4 bases and J 3 bases, with 9 bases left between them. CDR3 length: 13 residues. Germline V gene sequence: CDR1 SGHNT, CDR2 YENEEA. DNA of the CDR3: TGTGCCAGCAGCTACAGGGAGTACACTGAAGCTTTCTTT. Residues: CASSYREYTEAFF.

The chain uses TRBV29-1 and TRBJ2-3, with 8 bases identical to TRBD1. CDR1 and CDR2 (germline): SQVTM, ANQGSEA. J lost 4 bases, V lost 7 bases, and 7 bases had no gene match. This CDR3 contains 13 residues. The CDR3 loop reads CSGLGQGADTQYF. The CDR3 nucleotides read TGCAGCGGGCTAGGACAGGGTGCAGATACGCAGTATTTT.

The chain recombines TRBV28 with TRBJ2-7; TRBD1 matches at 9 bases. The CDR3 is made up of 13 amino acids. CDR1 and CDR2 (germline): MDHEN, SYDVKM. The junction had 1 base not matched to a gene; V was cut back by 4 bases and J by 3 bases. CDR3 sequence: CASSWDRDYEQYF. The CDR3 DNA is TGTGCCAGCAGTTGGGACAGGGACTACGAGCAGTACTTC.

The chain uses TRBV28 and TRBJ2-5, with D tentatively TRBD2 (5 bases). The germline CDR1 and CDR2 sequences are MDHEN and SYDVKM. With 3 bases removed from V and 13 bases from J, the gap between germline ends came to 12 bases. The CDR3 sequence is 11 residues long. The DNA for the CDR3 is TGTGCCAGCAGTTTGTCGGTAGCGTCGTACTTC. Translated, it gives CASSLSVASYF.

This chain joins TRBV15 and TRBJ2-2; D uncertain. Germline loops: CDR1 LNHNV, CDR2 YYDKDF (reference sequence). The CDR3 has 14 residues. V shed 0 bases and J shed 7 bases, with 9 bases lying between them. For the CDR3, the DNA is TGTGCCACCAGCAGAGATAAGAATGTCGGGGAGCTGTTTTTT. This encodes CATSRDKNVGELFF.

The chain employs TRBV27 and TRBJ2-3; D not resolved. Germline V gives CDR1 MNHEY, CDR2 SMNVEV (reference sequence). The CDR3 length is 15 residues. CDR3 in DNA: TGTGTCGTCCAAAGCCGGGCCTTTAGGGCAGATACGCAGTATTTT. Amino acid sequence: CVVQSRAFRADTQYF.

The chain recombines TRBV27 with TRBJ1-1, with 7 positions matching TRBD1. Germline trimming cut 1 base from V and 6 bases from J; bases unmatched to any gene: 5. CDR3 size: 14 residues. Per germline, CDR1 MNHEY and CDR2 SMNVEV (reference sequence). CDR3 in amino acids: CASSLWQGEAEAFF. Here the CDR3 DNA reads TGTGCCAGCAGTTTATGGCAGGGGGAGGCTGAAGCTTTCTTT.

This clone has a single count. The chain has TRBV4-2 and TRBJ1-1, with 10 bases identical to TRBD1. The CDR3 has 16 residues. The V and J ends lost 4 bases and 1 base, in that order; junction bases with no gene match: 6. In germline, CDR1 is LGHNA, CDR2 YNFKEQ. CDR3 residues: CASSLFGQGGNTEAFF. The DNA for the CDR3 is TGTGCCAGCAGCCTCTTCGGACAGGGGGGGAACACTGAAGCTTTCTTT.

CDR3 residues: CASSAQGAYEQYF. The CDR3 nucleotides read TGTGCCAGCAGCGCACAGGGCGCCTACGAGCAGTACTTC. The genes are TRBV5-6 and TRBJ2-7, with D perhaps TRBD1 (6 bases). Germline CDR1 SGHDT, CDR2 YYEEEE. The CDR3 contains 13 residues. With 4 bases removed from V and 2 bases from J, the gap between germline ends came to 10 bases.

V and J are TRBV18 and TRBJ1-4, with D perhaps TRBD1 (5 bases). Germline assignment: CDR1 KGHSH and CDR2 LQKENI. Trimming removed 3 bases from V and 0 bases from J, with 11 bases in between. The CDR3 runs 16 residues. CDR3 nucleotides: TGTGCCAGCTCACCGAAATCAGGGACAACTAATGAAAAACTGTTTTTT. As protein: CASSPKSGTTNEKLFF.

This chain uses TRBV6-1 with TRBJ1-2; D is perhaps TRBD1 (5 bases). The germline V gene has CDR1 MNHNS and CDR2 SASEGT. The CDR3 sequence is 15 residues long. The ends were cut back, 1 base at V and 7 bases at J, with 16 bases in the middle. CDR3 bases: TGTGCCAGCAGTGAAGGAAATAGGGGAGGCTTTGGCTACACCTTC. Protein sequence: CASSEGNRGGFGYTF.

The chain uses TRBV4-3 and TRBJ2-5; D is unresolved. The CDR3 is made up of 15 amino acids. V lost 0 bases, J lost 5 bases, and 13 bases lay in between. Germline V gene data show CDR1 as LGHNA and CDR2 as YSLEER. The DNA of the CDR3 is TGCGCCAGCAGCCAAGATCGGACGGCACCGGAGACCCAGTACTTC. Its protein is CASSQDRTAPETQYF.